The 18 T cell receptor beta chains listed next were all sequenced from one sample in a study of regulatory T cells in long-lasting Graves disease. To make TCR beta libraries, researchers used iRepertoire HTBI primers and Arm-PCR of CDR3 regions. TCRdb ran MiXCR on the multiplex PCR reads and lists one entry per CDR3 protein. The sample lists a few hundred thousand distinct CDR3 sequences, about 10% occurring once. The time point here: newly diagnosed GD, antithyroid drugs for less than 3 months. The TCR library was prepared using RNA isolated from PBMCs. The sample was also reused in another study, on T cells in Graves' hyperthyroidism and ophthalmopathy.

The sequencing used peripheral blood mononuclear cells (PBMCs), collected at new diagnosis, from a patient treated with antithyroid drugs. The receptors shown here come from a woman aged 18-35 years with Graves disease.

This chain connects TRBV28 to TRBJ1-6; the D gene is possibly TRBD1 (5 bases). The CDR3 contains 15 residues. Germline values: CDR1 MDHEN, CDR2 SYDVKM. With 2 bases removed from V and 6 bases from J, the gap between germline ends came to 11 bases. The CDR3 protein is CASSLGGRRNSPLHF. In DNA form, the CDR3 reads TGTGCCAGCAGTTTAGGGGGACGCCGTAATTCACCCCTCCACTTT. Complete variable domain (other parts from reference TRBV28 and TRBJ1-6): DVKVTQSSRYLVKRTGEKVFLECVQDMDHENMFWYRQDPGLGLRLIYFSYDVKMKEKGDIPEGYSVSREKKERFSLILESASTNQTSMYLCASSLGGRRNSPLHFGNGTRLTVT.

This clonotype was counted ten times or more. The chain recombines TRBV12-3 or TRBV12-4 with TRBJ2-7, with 14 bases fitting TRBD2. Germline trimming cut 7 bases from V and 5 bases from J; bases unmatched to any gene: 25. CDR3 length equals 21 residues. CDR3 region: CASTPPWGRGTSGSRRNEQYF. The CDR3 DNA is TGTGCCAGCACTCCCCCGTGGGGGCGAGGGACTAGCGGGAGTAGGCGGAACGAGCAGTACTTC.

This clonotype showed up many times. The gene calls are TRBV3-1 and TRBJ2-7, with 7 bases fitting TRBD2. CDR1 is LGHDT and CDR2 is YNNKEL in the germline V gene (reference sequence). This CDR3 region has 14 residues. The J segment lost 4 bases and the V segment lost 0 bases, leaving 3 bases of the junction unmatched. This CDR3 is CASSQDPGGYEQYF. Here the CDR3 DNA reads TGTGCCAGCAGCCAAGATCCGGGGGGTTACGAGCAGTACTTC.

In this sample, this clonotype turned up a few times. The chain recombines TRBV29-1 with TRBJ2-1; 12 positions agree with TRBD2. The V and J ends lost 7 bases and 3 bases, in that order; junction bases with no gene match: 10. The germline CDR1 and CDR2 sequences are SQVTM and ANQGSEA. The CDR3 is 16 amino acids. CDR3 loop: CSAPRTSGTLYNEQFF. The CDR3 bases are TGCAGCGCACCCAGGACTAGCGGGACTCTCTACAATGAGCAGTTCTTC.

This clonotype was detected ten times or more. The chain combines TRBV20-1 with TRBJ2-1; a possible D gene is TRBD2 (6 bases). The CDR3 extends over 16 amino acids. The ends were cut back, 0 bases at V and 0 bases at J, with 12 bases in the middle. The V gene's germline CDR1 is DFQATT and CDR2 SNEGSKA (reference sequence). The CDR3 sequence: CSARDGAGLSYNEQFF. DNA of the CDR3: TGCAGTGCTAGAGACGGAGCGGGCCTCTCCTACAATGAGCAGTTCTTC.

This clonotype was found many times. The rearrangement links TRBV28 to TRBJ1-1; D gene ambiguous. The CDR3 sequence is 16 residues long. Trimming shortened V by 5 bases and J by 1 base, and 17 bases separated the two germline ends. Germline-derived CDR1 and CDR2 are MDHEN and SYDVKM. CDR3: CASSVTLYIENTEAFF. In DNA form, the CDR3 reads TGTGCCAGCAGTGTTACCTTGTATATAGAGAACACTGAAGCTTTCTTT.

This clonotype was recorded many times. This chain uses TRBV3-1 with TRBJ2-3; D call uncertain. The CDR3 spans 13 residues. Germline assignment: CDR1 LGHDT and CDR2 YNNKEL (reference sequence). V lost 3 bases to trimming and J lost 7 bases, with 11 bases between them. CDR3 in DNA: TGTGCCAGCAGCCATCCACCGAGTCATACGCAGTATTTT. Encoded protein: CASSHPPSHTQYF.

In its sample, this clonotype was seen many times. The rearrangement links TRBV12-3 or TRBV12-4 to TRBJ2-5; D unresolved. The CDR3 is 16 residues long. Deletions cut 5 bases from V and 5 bases from J, with 21 bases between. This CDR3 is CASSPSGRSVGETQYF. CDR3 nucleotides: TGTGCCAGCAGTCCGTCCGGGCGGTCTGTGGGGGAGACCCAGTACTTC.

This clonotype occurred many times. The gene calls are TRBV5-5 and TRBJ1-2; TRBD1 agrees at 12 bases. The germline V gene has CDR1 SGHKS and CDR2 YYEKEE (reference sequence). The V gene end was trimmed by 2 bases and the J gene end by 7 bases; junction bases not matched to a gene: 15. This CDR3 region has 18 residues. CDR3 sequence reads: CASSLQAGTGGLLGGYTF. CDR3 nucleotide sequence: TGTGCCAGCAGCTTACAGGCCGGGACAGGGGGCTTATTAGGTGGCTACACCTTC.

In this sample, this clonotype turned up many times. This sequence joins TRBV5-1 and TRBJ1-1, with a tentative D call TRBD1 (6 bases). Germline values: CDR1 SGHRS, CDR2 YFSETQ. The CDR3 has 12 residues. V was shortened by 0 bases and J by 10 bases, with 10 bases between the two germline ends. CDR3 region: CASSLGGQLAFF. The CDR3 DNA reads TGCGCCAGCAGCTTGGGGGGGCAGCTAGCTTTCTTT.

This clonotype was counted at least ten times. V is TRBV2 and J is TRBJ2-3; D gene uncertain. The CDR3 totals 15 residues. The V gene lost 3 bases and the J gene lost 0 bases, with 10 bases spanning the gap. Germline V gene sequence: CDR1 SNHLY, CDR2 FYNNEI. The CDR3 DNA is TGTGCCAGCAGTGATCGAAGATCTAGCACAGATACGCAGTATTTT. Translated, it gives CASSDRRSSTDTQYF.

This clonotype appeared many times. The rearrangement joins TRBV12-3 or TRBV12-4 to TRBJ2-1; TRBD2 agrees at 8 bases. CDR3 length equals 16 residues. The junction had 9 bases not matched to a gene; V was cut back by 7 bases and J by 1 base. The CDR3 loop is CASTPGGRWSYNEQFF. The DNA of the CDR3 is TGTGCCAGCACCCCGGGGGGGCGATGGTCCTACAATGAGCAGTTCTTC.

The chain is built from TRBV9 and TRBJ1-1, with 7 bases identical to TRBD1. CDR3 size: 15 residues. Germline trimming cut 0 bases from V and 5 bases from J; bases unmatched to any gene: 7. CDR1 and CDR2 (germline): SGDLS, YYNGEE. For the CDR3, the DNA is TGTGCCAGCAGCGTAGACGTAGGGGGCATGACTGAAGCTTTCTTT. Residues: CASSVDVGGMTEAFF. The entire variable domain, with the rest obtained from reference TRBV9 and TRBJ1-1, is as follows: DSGVTQTPKHLITATGQRVTLRCSPRSGDLSVYWYQQSLDQGLQFLIQYYNGEERAKGNILERFSAQQFPDLHSELNLSSLELGDSALYFCASSVDVGGMTEAFFGQGTRLTVV.

This rearrangement joins TRBV6-1 to TRBJ1-4; D not certain. Trimming cost V 6 bases and J 6 bases, with 17 bases left between them. The length of the CDR3 is 15 residues. Germline-derived CDR1 and CDR2 are MNHNS and SASEGT. The CDR3 nucleotides read TGTGCCAGCAGCCCGGATATAGGCCCCCATGAAAAACTGTTTTTT. Protein sequence: CASSPDIGPHEKLFF.

For this clonotype: With a much larger clone just one base away, this may be a read error. This sequence joins TRBV20-1 and TRBJ2-2; D remains ambiguous. This CDR3 has 13 amino acids. CDR1 and CDR2 (germline): DFQATT, SNEGSKA (reference sequence). With 5 bases removed from V and 2 bases from J, the gap between germline ends came to 9 bases. The CDR3 nucleotides are TGCAGTGCTCAGGAGATAAACACCGGGGAGCTGTTTTTT. Translation gives CSAQEINTGELFF.

This clonotype was observed a few times. The chain links TRBV18 to TRBJ2-5; tentative D call: TRBD1 (5 bases). The CDR3 sequence is 14 residues long. Between the trimmed V and J ends, which lost 6 bases and 1 base, there was a span of 12 bases. Germline CDR1 and CDR2: KGHSH and LQKENI. The DNA of the CDR3 is TGTGCCAGCTCGAGAGAGGACATCCAAGAGACCCAGTACTTC. It translates to CASSREDIQETQYF.

The gene calls are TRBV4-1 and TRBJ1-5; D gene ambiguous. Germline V gene data show CDR1 as MGHRA and CDR2 as YSYEKL. V lost 0 bases and J lost 7, with 10 bases in between. This CDR3 comprises 14 residues. CDR3 region: CASSQDHGRQPQHF. CDR3 bases: TGCGCCAGCAGCCAAGACCACGGAAGGCAGCCCCAGCATTTT.

Many counts were recorded for this clonotype. J is TRBJ1-6 and V is TRBV5-1; no firm D call. CDR3 length equals 15 residues. V was pared by 2 bases and J by 2 bases, with 8 bases between. Per the germline V gene, CDR1 is SGHRS and CDR2 is YFSETQ. The CDR3: CASSFEGPYNSPLHF. CDR3 nucleotides: TGCGCCAGCAGCTTCGAGGGTCCCTATAATTCACCCCTCCACTTT.